The present entry profiles one T cell receptor (beta chain) with its context. CDR3 length equals 12 residues. CDR1 is LNHDA, CDR2 SQIVND, per germline (reference sequence). V gave up 7 bases and J gave up 8 bases, with 14 bases separating them. These data originate in a study of blood T cell repertoires in COVID-19. The assay was immunoSEQ multiplex PCR, and TCRdb's table has in-frame clones only and misses some. The data contain 200,000 to 300,000 clones, around 83% of them singletons. This chain connects TRBV19 to TRBJ1-1, with no clear D. This TCR came from an older woman with active or convalescent COVID-19. Source material: peripheral blood. In DNA, the CDR3 is TGTGCCAGTAATGGGCAGGTTTCCGAAGCTTTCTTT. Residues: CASNGQVSEAFF.